The next 13 T cell receptor beta chains were all read from a single sample in a study of T cell changes during pregnancy in multiple sclerosis. The assay was immunoSEQ multiplex PCR, and TCRdb's table has in-frame clones only and misses some. The table records some 42,000 clones, 70% to 90% of them present only once. Sequenced material: CD4+ T cells from peripheral blood mononuclear cells, taken after pregnancy. These receptors all come from a female donor with multiple sclerosis, enrolled in a pregnancy study.

The chain links TRBV28 to TRBJ2-1; D call uncertain. V dropped 8 bases and J dropped 9 bases, with 26 bases sitting between them. Germline CDR1 MDHEN, CDR2 SYDVKM. This CDR3 has 16 residues. This chain's CDR3 is CASLLSFWPPHSEQFF. In DNA form, the CDR3 reads TGTGCCAGCCTCCTTAGTTTTTGGCCTCCCCACAGTGAGCAGTTCTTC. Using reference TRBV28 and TRBJ2-1 for the parts outside the CDR3, the full variable domain is DVKVTQSSRYLVKRTGEKVFLECVQDMDHENMFWYRQDPGLGLRLIYFSYDVKMKEKGDIPEGYSVSREKKERFSLILESASTNQTSMYLCASLLSFWPPHSEQFFGPGTRLTVL.

The chain joins TRBV11-2 to TRBJ2-3, with D possibly TRBD1 on 6 matching bases. CDR1 is SGHAT and CDR2 is FQNNGV in the germline V gene. This CDR3 has 16 residues. The germline V and J ends were trimmed by 3 bases and 0 bases, with 13 bases remaining between them. This CDR3 reads CASSFEGQSSTDTQYF. The CDR3 DNA reads TGTGCCAGCAGCTTCGAAGGACAGAGTAGCACAGATACGCAGTATTTT.

This rearrangement joins TRBV4-1 to TRBJ2-3, with 12 bases matching TRBD2. With 4 bases clipped from V and 1 base from J, the junction kept 6 bases outside the gene matches. The germline V gene has CDR1 MGHRA and CDR2 YSYEKL. The CDR3 has 17 amino acids. CDR3 sequence reads: CASSRLAGEKGTDTQYF. DNA of the CDR3: TGCGCCAGCAGCCGACTAGCGGGGGAGAAGGGCACAGATACGCAGTATTTT.

In this sample, this clone turned up once. V usage is TRBV30 and J usage is TRBJ1-6; D may be TRBD1 (6 bases). Germline-derived CDR1 and CDR2 are GTSNPN and SVGIG (reference sequence). V was shortened by 0 bases and J by 3 bases, with 24 bases between the two germline ends. The length of the CDR3 is 20 residues. The CDR3 spells CAWSVMGHTLIQIYNSPLHF. The CDR3 DNA follows: TGTGCCTGGAGTGTTATGGGACACACACTGATACAAATCTATAATTCACCCCTCCACTTT.

This chain uses TRBV2 with TRBJ2-5, with TRBD1 matching 10 bases. The CDR3 consists of 15 residues. CDR1 is SNHLY and CDR2 is FYNNEI in the germline V gene. The V segment lost 8 bases and the J segment 4 bases; nucleotides outside the gene matches: 10. For the CDR3, the DNA is TGTGCCAGCGTTCCTTTTTGGACAGGGGGAGAGACCCAGTACTTC. Protein: CASVPFWTGGETQYF.

The chain recombines TRBV6-1 with TRBJ1-6; no firm D call. This CDR3 has 14 residues. V lost 6 bases to trimming and J lost 8 bases, with 14 bases between them. CDR1 and CDR2 from the germline V gene are MNHNS and SASEGT. CDR3 in DNA: TGTGCCAGCAGGCCTAGGAGAGGAGATTCACCCCTCCACTTT. Amino acids: CASRPRRGDSPLHF.

This chain connects TRBV6-5 to TRBJ2-7, with 8 bases identical to TRBD1. V shed 5 bases, J shed 0 bases, and the junction held 6 bases outside the gene matches. The germline CDR1 and CDR2 sequences are MNHEY and SVGAGI. The CDR3 loop spans 15 amino acids. As DNA, the CDR3 is TGTGCCAGCAGTAGACAGGGGTGGACCTCCTACGAGCAGTACTTC. This encodes CASSRQGWTSYEQYF.

The chain uses TRBV5-1 and TRBJ1-6, with no clear D. Trimming pared 4 bases from V and 7 bases from J, leaving 15 bases between. This CDR3 comprises 15 residues. Germline V lookup: CDR1 SGHRS, CDR2 YFSETQ. This chain's CDR3 is CASSPQAGLNSPLHF. The CDR3 DNA is TGCGCCAGCAGCCCCCAGGCTGGGTTAAATTCACCCCTCCACTTT. The entire variable domain, with the rest obtained from reference TRBV5-1 and TRBJ1-6, is as follows: KAGVTQTPRYLIKTRGQQVTLSCSPISGHRSVSWYQQTPGQGLQFLFEYFSETQRNKGNFPGRFSGRQFSNSRSEMNVSTLELGDSALYLCASSPQAGLNSPLHFGNGTRLTVT.

This clone turned up a few times. The V call is TRBV5-1, the J call TRBJ1-1; a possible D gene is TRBD1 (5 bases). V lost 8 bases to trimming and J lost 4 bases, with 15 bases between them. The CDR3 sequence is 13 residues long. Germline-derived CDR1 and CDR2 are SGHRS and YFSETQ. CDR3 bases: TGCGCCAGAAGGGGCGGGGGAACCACTGAAGCTTTCTTT. Protein sequence: CARRGGGTTEAFF.

The V and J genes are TRBV29-1 and TRBJ2-7, with D uncertain. Germline V lookup: CDR1 SQVTM, CDR2 ANQGSEA. Trimming shortened V by 7 bases and J by 3 bases, and 16 bases separated the two germline ends. The CDR3 covers 13 residues. In DNA, the CDR3 is TGCAGCGCCCTTGGTTTCAGATTCTACGAGCAGTACTTC. Its translation: CSALGFRFYEQYF.

The chain links TRBV10-3 to TRBJ1-1; TRBD1 matches 9 bases. V lost 6 bases to trimming and J lost 4 bases; unmatched junction nucleotides: 6. The CDR3 extends over 14 amino acids. CDR1 ENHRY and CDR2 SYGVKD come from the germline V gene. CDR3 in amino acids: CAISDRGGSTEAFF. For the CDR3, the DNA is TGTGCCATCAGCGACAGGGGGGGTAGCACTGAAGCTTTCTTT.

V gene TRBV27 combines with J gene TRBJ1-6; weak D call: TRBD1 (6 bases). This CDR3 contains 13 residues. The V gene lost 4 bases and the J gene lost 13 bases, with 14 bases spanning the gap. CDR1 is MNHEY, CDR2 SMNVEV, per germline (reference sequence). CDR3 in amino acids: CASSYGTWSPLHF. Written as DNA, the CDR3 is TGTGCCAGCAGTTATGGGACATGGTCCCCCCTCCACTTT.

The count of this clone is one. The genes are TRBV19 and TRBJ2-3; D gene uncertain. The germline V and J ends were trimmed by 1 base and 6 bases, with 8 bases remaining between them. The CDR3 spans 13 residues. The germline V gene encodes CDR1 LNHDA and CDR2 SQIVND (reference sequence). The CDR3 bases are TGTGCCAGTAGTATAGGCGACATGGATACGCAGTATTTT. Translating gives CASSIGDMDTQYF.